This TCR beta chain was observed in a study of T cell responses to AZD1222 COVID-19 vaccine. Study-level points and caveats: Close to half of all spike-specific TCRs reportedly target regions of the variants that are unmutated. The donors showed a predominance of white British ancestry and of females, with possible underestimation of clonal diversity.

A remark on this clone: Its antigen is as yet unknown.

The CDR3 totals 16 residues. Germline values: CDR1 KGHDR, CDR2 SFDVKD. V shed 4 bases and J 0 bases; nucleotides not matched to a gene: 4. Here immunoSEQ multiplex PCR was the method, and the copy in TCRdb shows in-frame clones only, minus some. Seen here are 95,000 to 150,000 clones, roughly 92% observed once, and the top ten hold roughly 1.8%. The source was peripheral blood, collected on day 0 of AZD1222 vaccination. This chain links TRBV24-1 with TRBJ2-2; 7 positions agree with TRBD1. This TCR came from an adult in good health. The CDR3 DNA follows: TGTGCCACCAGTGAGGCCGGGACAGCGAACACCGGGGAGCTGTTTTTT. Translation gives CATSEAGTANTGELFF.